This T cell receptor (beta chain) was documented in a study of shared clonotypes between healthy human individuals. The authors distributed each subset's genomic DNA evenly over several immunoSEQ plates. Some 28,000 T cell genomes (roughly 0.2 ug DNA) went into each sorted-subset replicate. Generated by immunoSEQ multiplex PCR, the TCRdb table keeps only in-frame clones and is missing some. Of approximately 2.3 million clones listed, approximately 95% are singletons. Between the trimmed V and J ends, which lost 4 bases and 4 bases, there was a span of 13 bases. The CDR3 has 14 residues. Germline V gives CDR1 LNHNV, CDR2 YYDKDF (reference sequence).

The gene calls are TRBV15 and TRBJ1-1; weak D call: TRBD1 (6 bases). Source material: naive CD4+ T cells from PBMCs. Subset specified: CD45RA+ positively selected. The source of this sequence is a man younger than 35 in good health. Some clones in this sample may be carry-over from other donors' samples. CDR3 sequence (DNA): TGTGCCACCAGCACCTTACAGGGATCCACTGAAGCTTTCTTT. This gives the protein CATSTLQGSTEAFF. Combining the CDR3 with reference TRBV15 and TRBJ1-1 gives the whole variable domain DAMVIQNPRYQVTQFGKPVTLSCSQTLNHNVMYWYQQKSSQAPKLLFHYYDKDFNNEADTPDNFQSRRPNTSFCFLDIRSPGLGDTAMYLCATSTLQGSTEAFFGQGTRLTVV.